The clone carrying this T cell receptor beta chain was seen a handful of times. What it binds is unknown. The germline V and J ends were trimmed by 2 bases and 5 bases, with 12 bases remaining between them. This CDR3 is built from 14 residues. Germline-derived CDR1 and CDR2 are SGHVS and FQNEAQ. The sample comes from a study of cytomegalovirus exposure and HLA in healthy donors. Across the study: When 350 to 500 donors were genotyped, about 80% of them were found to fall in the Caucasian-associated ancestry cluster. Findings and caveats of the study: The HLA-A and HLA-B alleles of most subjects were reportedly predicted accurately from TCR beta sequences. Presence/absence analyses assumed roughly uniform sequencing depth across donors, which may not hold.

The PCR used 60 Vbeta and 13 Jbeta primers. Authors' methods: Unique TCR beta chains numbered about 80 million in a later analysis, with around 10 million shared. Libraries were prepared by immunoSEQ multiplex PCR; TCRdb keeps only in-frame clonotypes and omits some of them. From that table come the V and J calls and clone size; the DNA was used to work out D and trimming. The repertoire holds under 300,000 clones, with 72% as singletons. Sequencing input: PBMCs. This receptor was identified in a female donor in good health and CMV-seronegative. The J gene is TRBJ2-5, the V gene TRBV7-8, with D possibly being TRBD1 (5 bases). CDR3: CASSLRQGLETQYF. The CDR3 region has the DNA TGTGCCAGCAGCTTACGGCAGGGCCTGGAGACCCAGTACTTC.